A selection of T cell receptor beta chains follows, all from one sample in a study of response to subunit inactivated influenza vaccine. TCRdb passed the RT-PCR reads through MiXCR, listing each CDR3 protein once. The sample consists of 500,000 to 600,000 distinct CDR3 sequences, about 12% of them appearing once. The specimen comprised PBMCs from blood, sampled on the day of vaccination. The source of these receptors is a man aged 45-65 years who received an inactivated influenza vaccine. Both conserved end residues are part of each CDR3. The D gene is left open where the match is weak. The listing skips clone size in some rows; elsewhere it reads once, few, many or a size class.

16	NA	NA	TRBV5-1	TRBJ2-1	TGCGCCAGCAGCTTTTCTACAGGAGGGTCCTACAATGAGCAGTTCTTC	CASSFSTGGSYNEQFF
17	NA	NA	TRBV19	TRBJ1-5	TGTGCCAGTAGTATTTTTGGTACAGGGACATTGCATCAGCCCCAGCATTTT	CASSIFGTGTLHQPQHF
15	few	TRBD2	TRBV20-1	TRBJ2-1	TGCAGTGCTAGAGTCTTTAGCGGGAGCAATAATGAGCAGTTCTTC	CSARVFSGSNNEQFF
14	few	NA	TRBV3-1	TRBJ2-2	TGTGCCAGCAGCCGAGGGGAACGCACCGGGGAGCTGTTTTTT	CASSRGERTGELFF
16	NA	NA	TRBV5-6	TRBJ2-1	TGTGCCAGCAAGAACGGCGGGCGGAGCTCCTACAATGAGCAGTTCTTC	CASKNGGRSSYNEQFF
13	few	NA	TRBV20-1	TRBJ1-4	TGCAGTGCTAGCAAAGGACTGCCTGAAAAACTGTTTTTT	CSASKGLPEKLFF
14	many	TRBD2	TRBV6-2/TRBV6-3	TRBJ2-3	TGTGCCAGCAGTTCCTCCGGGACTAGCGGGCTTCTGGATTTT	CASSSSGTSGLLDF
19	NA	TRBD1	TRBV6-2/TRBV6-3	TRBJ1-5	TGTGCCAGCACCAAGGATGCGGACAGGGCTCTTTATAGCAATCAGCCCCAGCATTTT	CASTKDADRALYSNQPQHF
15	NA	NA	TRBV19	TRBJ2-7	TGTGCCAGTAGCGGGGGGACATTTGAATCCTACGAGCAGTACTTC	CASSGGTFESYEQYF
16	few	NA	TRBV5-1	TRBJ2-6	TGCGCCACCAGCGTTTCAGGCTCTGCTGGGGCCAACGTCCTGACTTTC	CATSVSGSAGANVLTF
14	many	TRBD1	TRBV28	TRBJ2-1	TGTGCCAGCAGAAAGGGGGACAGTATCAATGAGCAGTTCTTC	CASRKGDSINEQFF
15	many	NA	TRBV6-2/TRBV6-3	TRBJ2-1	TGTGCCAGCAGTTACTCACAGGGCTCCTACAATGAGCAGTTCTTC	CASSYSQGSYNEQFF
15	NA	TRBD2	TRBV3-1	TRBJ2-1	TGTGCCAGCTTTGCTAGCGGGGGGGCCTACAATGAGCAGTCCTTC	CASFASGGAYNEQSF
14	many	NA	TRBV12-3/TRBV12-4	TRBJ2-5	TGTGCCAGCAGTCCCGAAGGGGGCCAAGAGACCCAGTACTTC	CASSPEGGQETQYF
15	many	TRBD1	TRBV7-9	TRBJ1-4	TGTGCCAGCAGCTTAGCGGGACAGGGAATTGAAAAACTGTTTTTT	CASSLAGQGIEKLFF
12	NA	NA	TRBV28	TRBJ2-3	TGTGCCAGCAGTTTTGGGGATTCGTCGCAGTATTTT	CASSFGDSSQYF
12	once	NA	TRBV19	TRBJ2-7	TGTGCCAGTGCCGGGATCACCTACGAGCAGTACTTC	CASAGITYEQYF
12	few	TRBD2	TRBV28	TRBJ2-7	TGTGCCACCGCGGGAGAGAATTACGAGCAGTACTTC	CATAGENYEQYF
12	NA	NA	TRBV2	TRBJ2-5	TGTGCCAGCGGATACCTGAAAGAGACCCAGTACTTC	CASGYLKETQYF
13	few	TRBD1	TRBV5-1	TRBJ2-5	TGCGCCAGCAGCACCGGACAGGGTACAACCCAGTACTTC	CASSTGQGTTQYF
16	few	TRBD2	TRBV12-3/TRBV12-4	TRBJ2-2	TGTGCCAGCAGTTTCTTAGCGGGAGGACGCACCGGGGAGCTGTTTTTT	CASSFLAGGRTGELFF
16	NA	NA	TRBV5-1	TRBJ2-3	TGCGCCAGCACCGCTTTGGGGGGACTTCTCACAGATACGCAGTATTTT	CASTALGGLLTDTQYF
13	NA	NA	TRBV7-8	TRBJ1-1	TGTGCCAGCAGCTTAGGGGGTGGACAGGAAGCTTTCTTT	CASSLGGGQEAFF
15	NA	NA	TRBV5-5	TRBJ2-2	TGTGCCAGCAGCTTATATGGACGGTCCGCCGGGGAGCTGTTTTTT	CASSLYGRSAGELFF
16	few	TRBD2	TRBV7-2	TRBJ2-7	TGTGCCAGCAGCTTCCGGACGGGACTAGCGGTCTACGAGCAGTACTTC	CASSFRTGLAVYEQYF
14	few	NA	TRBV11-2	TRBJ2-5	TGTGCCAGCAGCAAGGACTACAGAGGAGAGACCCAGTACTTC	CASSKDYRGETQYF
18	many	NA	TRBV5-1	TRBJ2-7	TGCGCCAGCAGCCCCACTGCCTTCCGGGAGAAAAGCTCCTACGAGCAGTACTTC	CASSPTAFREKSSYEQYF
14	NA	TRBD1	TRBV6-5	TRBJ2-7	TGTGCCAGCAGTTACGACAGGGGCATCTACGAGCAGTACTTC	CASSYDRGIYEQYF
12	NA	NA	TRBV12-3/TRBV12-4	TRBJ2-5	TGTGCCAGCAGTTGGACAGCCCAGACCCAGTACTTC	CASSWTAQTQYF
14	few	NA	TRBV24-1	TRBJ1-5	TGTGCCACCAGTGAGACAGTCGTCGATCAGCCCCAGCATTTT	CATSETVVDQPQHF
15	few	NA	TRBV29-1	TRBJ2-3	TGCAGCGCATCGGGTCGAAGATCTAGCACAGATACGCAGTATTTT	CSASGRRSSTDTQYF
15	few	TRBD1	TRBV12-3/TRBV12-4	TRBJ1-1	TGTGCCAGCAGTCAACGACAGGGACTGAACACTGAAGCTTTCTTT	CASSQRQGLNTEAFF
15	few	NA	TRBV9	TRBJ2-5	TGTGCCAGCAGCGTCGGGGACAAGTACCAAGAGACCCAGTACTTC	CASSVGDKYQETQYF
16	NA	TRBD2	TRBV7-2	TRBJ2-7	TGTGCCAGCAGCTTAGCTTCGGCGGGGGGTACCTACGAGCAGTACTTC	CASSLASAGGTYEQYF
18	few	TRBD2	TRBV9	TRBJ2-3	TGTGCCAGCAGCGTAGCGTCTTTGGCGGGAGGGCCGGATAGTGCGCAGTATTTT	CASSVASLAGGPDSAQYF
14	few	NA	TRBV18	TRBJ2-1	TGTGCCAGCTCACCACCACAGGGTTCGGATGAGCAGTTCTTC	CASSPPQGSDEQFF
15	few	TRBD1	TRBV7-9	TRBJ2-6	TGTGCCAGCAGCACGGACAGGGCTGGGGCCAACGTCCTGACTTTC	CASSTDRAGANVLTF
17	NA	NA	TRBV4-3	TRBJ1-3	TGCGCCAGCAGCCAAGATTCGGTACTACTCTCTGGAAACACCATATATTTT	CASSQDSVLLSGNTIYF
16	NA	NA	TRBV5-1	TRBJ1-4	TGCGCCAGCAGCGTACGACCGGGACTTGGGGATGAAAAACTGTTTTTT	CASSVRPGLGDEKLFF
15	NA	TRBD1	TRBV28	TRBJ1-6	TGTGCCAGCAGTTTTGGGGGACAGGTTAATTCACCCCTCCACTTT	CASSFGGQVNSPLHF
14	few	NA	TRBV19	TRBJ2-3	TGTGCCAGTAGTAGGGAGCGAGGCACAGATACGCAGTATTTT	CASSRERGTDTQYF
14	many	NA	TRBV5-1	TRBJ1-1	TGTGCCAGCAGCTTTGGGGGGATGAACACTGAAGCTTTCTTT	CASSFGGMNTEAFF
13	many	TRBD1	TRBV29-1	TRBJ1-4	TGCAGCGTGGGGGACAGAGCCGATGAAAAACTGTTTTTT	CSVGDRADEKLFF